These 15 T cell receptor beta chains originate from one sample sequenced in a study of CD8+ T cells in alopecia areata. Lesional scalp tissue (obtained by punch biopsy) and peripheral blood were collected from alopecia areata patients. Investigators isolated RNA and reverse transcribed it into cDNA to act as the sequencing template. The assay was immunoSEQ multiplex PCR, and TCRdb's table has in-frame clones only and misses some. The repertoire holds roughly 20,000 clones, with 66% as singletons. The sample was skin, taken at week 0. Receptors originate from a human donor with alopecia areata.

This clone was detected only a few times. The chain uses TRBV6-5 and TRBJ2-1; TRBD1 is a possible D gene (6 bases). Between the trimmed V and J ends, which lost 6 bases and 0 bases, there was a span of 12 bases. Per germline, CDR1 MNHEY and CDR2 SVGAGI. The CDR3 contains 15 residues. This CDR3 is CASSPGQNSYNEQFF. CDR3 DNA: TGTGCCAGCAGCCCGGGACAAAACTCCTACAATGAGCAGTTCTTC.

V gene TRBV2 combines with J gene TRBJ1-5; no reliable D call. Deletions cut 4 bases from V and 4 bases from J, with 11 bases between. The germline V gene has CDR1 SNHLY and CDR2 FYNNEI. The CDR3 runs 14 residues. The CDR3 DNA sequence: TGTGCCAGCAGTGTCGGCAGTCTAAATCAGCCCCAGCATTTT. Residues: CASSVGSLNQPQHF.

The chain uses TRBV6-1 and TRBJ1-4, with D hard to call. V lost 2 bases, J lost 8 bases, and 15 bases lay in between. Germline V lookup: CDR1 MNHNS, CDR2 SASEGT. This CDR3 is built from 15 residues. CDR3 loop: CASSEQTPGIEKLFF. CDR3 in DNA: TGTGCCAGCAGTGAACAGACTCCTGGTATCGAAAAACTGTTTTTT.

This clone was seen just once. The gene calls are TRBV10-1 and TRBJ1-4, with D possibly TRBD1 on 5 matching bases. Between the trimmed V and J ends, which lost 4 bases and 8 bases, there was a span of 17 bases. The germline V gene encodes CDR1 WNHNN and CDR2 SYGVQD (reference sequence). This CDR3 comprises 15 residues. DNA for the CDR3: TGCGCCAGCAGTGCTACCGGGACCGAACAAGAAAAACTGTTTTTT. The encoded protein is CASSATGTEQEKLFF.

This clone showed up just a few times. The gene calls are TRBV7-2 and TRBJ1-2; D might be TRBD1 (6 bases). Germline V lookup: CDR1 SGHTA, CDR2 FQGNSA. The CDR3 sequence is 14 residues long. Trimming removed 5 bases at V and 7 bases at J, with 17 bases between. DNA for the CDR3: TGTGCCAGCAGCGATCGTACAGGGTATAGTGGCTACACCTTC. It yields the protein CASSDRTGYSGYTF.

The CDR3 is CASSRQGAVIEKLFF. Here the CDR3 DNA reads TGTGCCAGCAGTAGGCAGGGGGCAGTTATTGAAAAACTGTTTTTT. The chain is built from TRBV27 and TRBJ1-4; TRBD1 matches at 8 bases. Germline loops: CDR1 MNHEY, CDR2 SMNVEV (reference sequence). CDR3 length: 15 residues. V shed 5 bases and J 7 bases; nucleotides not matched to a gene: 9. The full variable domain, its missing parts supplied by reference TRBV27 and TRBJ1-4, is EAQVTQNPRYLITVTGKKLTVTCSQNMNHEYMSWYRQDPGLGLRQIYYSMNVEVTDKGDVPEGYKVSRKEKRNFPLILESPSPNQTSLYFCASSRQGAVIEKLFFGSGTQLSVL.

The V and J genes are TRBV7-2 and TRBJ1-5, with 8 bases identical to TRBD1. Germline V lookup: CDR1 SGHTA, CDR2 FQGNSA. The CDR3 extends over 16 amino acids. V shed 6 bases, J shed 7 bases, and the junction held 14 bases outside the gene matches. The CDR3 sequence is CASSKGAGGSGQPQHF. CDR3 nucleotides: TGTGCCAGCAGTAAGGGGGCAGGGGGCTCTGGACAGCCCCAGCATTTT.

This clone was picked up a small number of times. The V gene is TRBV23-1, the J gene TRBJ2-5; D might be TRBD1 or TRBD2, each matching 5 bases. TRBV23-1 is flagged as an ORF with uncertain function. The length of the CDR3 is 15 residues. The germline V and J ends were trimmed by 8 bases and 1 base, with 17 bases remaining between them. The CDR3 protein is CASRPGTAVQETQYF. For the CDR3, the DNA is TGCGCCAGCCGACCCGGGACCGCTGTCCAAGAGACCCAGTACTTC.

This rearrangement joins TRBV6-6 to TRBJ1-2, with D uncertain. Per the germline V gene, CDR1 is MNHNY and CDR2 is SVGAGI (reference sequence). The CDR3 length is 14 residues. V lost 0 bases to trimming and J lost 8 bases, with 13 bases between them. In nucleotides, the CDR3 is TGTGCCAGCAGTTACTCGGAGGGCAGTGAGGGCTACACCTTC. Protein product: CASSYSEGSEGYTF.

The chain recombines TRBV14 with TRBJ1-2, with 7 bases lining up with TRBD1. V was clipped by 3 bases and J by 1 base; unmatched bases: 11. The CDR3 loop spans 17 amino acids. Germline loops: CDR1 SGHDN, CDR2 FVKESK. Here the CDR3 DNA reads TGTGCCAGCAGCCACCGGGACAGATTACTCGGTAACTATGGCTACACCTTC. Translation: CASSHRDRLLGNYGYTF.

This clone was seen just once. CDR3 sequence (DNA): TGTGCCTGGAGTGCCCCCGGAGGGCCGTCTTTGGATGAGCAGTTCTTC. It encodes CAWSAPGGPSLDEQFF. This chain links TRBV30 with TRBJ2-1; perhaps TRBD2 as D (6 bases). The germline V gene encodes CDR1 GTSNPN and CDR2 SVGIG (reference sequence). This CDR3 is 16 amino acids long. V was clipped by 1 base and J by 8 bases, with 21 bases between them. The full variable domain, rest sourced from reference TRBV30 and TRBJ2-1, is SQTIHQWPATLVQPVGSPLSLECTVEGTSNPNLYWYRQAAGRGLQLLFYSVGIGQISSEVPQNLSASRPQDRQFILSSKKLLLSDSGFYLCAWSAPGGPSLDEQFFGPGTRLTVL.

This clone was observed once. The genes are TRBV27 and TRBJ2-7; tentative D call: TRBD2 (6 bases). CDR1 and CDR2 from the germline V gene are MNHEY and SMNVEV (reference sequence). The ends were cut back, 3 bases at V and 1 base at J, with 13 bases in the middle. The CDR3 is 15 residues long. The CDR3: CASSFWTRGSYEQYF. The CDR3 nucleotides are TGTGCCAGCAGTTTTTGGACACGGGGGTCCTACGAGCAGTACTTC.

This chain joins TRBV6-1 and TRBJ1-2; D may be TRBD1 (6 bases). Trimming left V 5 bases short and J 5 bases short, with 15 bases between. Germline V gives CDR1 MNHNS, CDR2 SASEGT. The CDR3 has 14 amino acids. The CDR3 coding sequence is TGTGCCAGCAGTCTTCAGGGGTTTGGATATGGCTACACCTTC. Amino acids: CASSLQGFGYGYTF.

This clone was seen only once. The chain is built from TRBV25-1 and TRBJ2-5; D unresolved. CDR3 size: 14 residues. Trimming removed 2 bases at V and 0 bases at J, with 7 bases between. CDR1 MGHDK and CDR2 SYGVNS come from the germline V gene. CDR3 nucleotide sequence: TGTGCCAGCAGTGAAACCGGCCACCAAGAGACCCAGTACTTC. This translates into CASSETGHQETQYF.

This clone turned up a few times. V is TRBV2 and J is TRBJ2-1, with 12 bases aligning to TRBD2. The CDR3 covers 14 residues. Germline V lookup: CDR1 SNHLY, CDR2 FYNNEI. The junction had 5 bases not matched to a gene; V was cut back by 6 bases and J by 8 bases. Here the CDR3 DNA reads TGTGCCAGCAGGCTAGCGGGGGGGGTCGATGAGCAGTTCTTC. Protein: CASRLAGGVDEQFF.